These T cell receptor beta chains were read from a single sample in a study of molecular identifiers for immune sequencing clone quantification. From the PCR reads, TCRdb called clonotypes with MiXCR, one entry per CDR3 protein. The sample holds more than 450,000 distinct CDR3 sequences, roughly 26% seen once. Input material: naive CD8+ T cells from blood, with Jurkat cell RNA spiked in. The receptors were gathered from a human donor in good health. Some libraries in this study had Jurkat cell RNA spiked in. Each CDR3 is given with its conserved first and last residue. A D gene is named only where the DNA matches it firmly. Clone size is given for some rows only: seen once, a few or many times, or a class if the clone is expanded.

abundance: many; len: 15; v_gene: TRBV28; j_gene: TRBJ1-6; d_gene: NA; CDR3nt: TGTGCCAGCAGTTTCCTTTCAGGGTCTAGTTCACCCCTCCACTTT; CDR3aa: CASSFLSGSSSPLHF
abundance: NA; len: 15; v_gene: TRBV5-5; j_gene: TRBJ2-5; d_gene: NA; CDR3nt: TGTGCCAGCAGCTTGGTTCCGGGGCCGAGAGAGACCCAGTACTTC; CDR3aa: CASSLVPGPRETQYF
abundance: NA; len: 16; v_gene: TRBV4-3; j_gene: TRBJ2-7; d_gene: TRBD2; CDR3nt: TGCGCCAGCAGCCAAGAAGGGCCGGCGGGGGGCTACGAGCAGTACTTC; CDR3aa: CASSQEGPAGGYEQYF
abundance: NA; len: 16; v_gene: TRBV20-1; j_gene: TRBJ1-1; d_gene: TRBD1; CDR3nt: TGCAGTGCTAGAGATTTGCGACAGGGGGAAAGCACTGAAGCTTTCTTT; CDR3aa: CSARDLRQGESTEAFF
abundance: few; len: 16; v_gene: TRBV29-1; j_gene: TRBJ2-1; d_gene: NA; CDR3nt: TGCAGCGTTGAAGATGCCGGACAGATATCCTACAATGAGCAGTTCTTC; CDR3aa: CSVEDAGQISYNEQFF
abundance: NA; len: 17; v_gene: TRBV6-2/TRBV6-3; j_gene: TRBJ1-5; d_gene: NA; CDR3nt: TGTGCCAGCAGCCCGGACCGGTTTTTTGATAGCAATCAGCCCCAGCATTTT; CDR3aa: CASSPDRFFDSNQPQHF
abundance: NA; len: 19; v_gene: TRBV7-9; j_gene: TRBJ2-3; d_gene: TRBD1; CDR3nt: TGTGCCAGCAGCTTCTTTGATCGGGGACAGGGGGCATTCACAGATACGCAGTATTTT; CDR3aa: CASSFFDRGQGAFTDTQYF
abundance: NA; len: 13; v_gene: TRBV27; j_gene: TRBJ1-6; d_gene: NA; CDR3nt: TGTGCCAGCAGGGGGCCCCATAATTCACCCCTCCACTTT; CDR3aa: CASRGPHNSPLHF
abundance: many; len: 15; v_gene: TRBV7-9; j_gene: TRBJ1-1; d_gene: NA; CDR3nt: TGTGCCAGCAGCTTAGTCGTGGGGGGCGCTGGGGAAGCTTTCTTT; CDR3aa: CASSLVVGGAGEAFF
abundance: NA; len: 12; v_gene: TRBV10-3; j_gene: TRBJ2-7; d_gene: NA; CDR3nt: TGTGCCATCAACAGGGATGGGTACGCGCCGTACTTC; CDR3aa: CAINRDGYAPYF
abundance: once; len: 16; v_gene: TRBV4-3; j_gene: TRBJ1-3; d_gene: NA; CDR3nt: NA; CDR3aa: CASSQSSVGFGNTKYF
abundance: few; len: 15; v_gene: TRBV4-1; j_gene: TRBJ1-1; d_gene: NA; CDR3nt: TGCGCCAGCAGCCGGAGGACAGACGAACGGACTGAAGCTTTCTTT; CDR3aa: CASSRRTDERTEAFF
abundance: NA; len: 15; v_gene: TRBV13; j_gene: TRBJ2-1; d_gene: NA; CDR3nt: TGTGCCAGCAGCTTAGGACCCCCAGTTAACTATGAGCAGTTCTTC; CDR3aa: CASSLGPPVNYEQFF
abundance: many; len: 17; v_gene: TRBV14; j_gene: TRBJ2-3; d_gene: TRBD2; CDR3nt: TGTGCCAGCAGCCAAGGGATAGCGGGGACATTCACAGATACGCAGTATTTT; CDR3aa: CASSQGIAGTFTDTQYF
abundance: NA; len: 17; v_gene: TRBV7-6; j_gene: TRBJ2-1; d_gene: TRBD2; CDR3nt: TGTGCCAGCAGCTTAGAAACCCGCGGGGGTTCCTACAATGAGCAGTTCTTC; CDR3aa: CASSLETRGGSYNEQFF
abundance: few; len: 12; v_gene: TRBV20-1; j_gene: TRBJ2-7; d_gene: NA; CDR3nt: TGCAGTGCTAGATGGCAGTCCTACGAGCAGTACTTC; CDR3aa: CSARWQSYEQYF
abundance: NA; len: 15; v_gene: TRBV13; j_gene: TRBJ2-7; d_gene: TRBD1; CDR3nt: TGTGCCAGCAGCTTAGGCCCGGGACAGGCCTACGAGCAGTACTTC; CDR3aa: CASSLGPGQAYEQYF
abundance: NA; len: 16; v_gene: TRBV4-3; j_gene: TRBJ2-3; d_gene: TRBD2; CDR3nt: TGCGCCAGCAGCCAAACCATAGCGGGAGCTACAGATACGCAGTATTTT; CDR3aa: CASSQTIAGATDTQYF
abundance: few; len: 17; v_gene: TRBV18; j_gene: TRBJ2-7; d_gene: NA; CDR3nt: TGTGCCAGCTCATCTCAAAACAGGGACCGCTCGGATCAGGAGCAGTACTTC; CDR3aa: CASSSQNRDRSDQEQYF
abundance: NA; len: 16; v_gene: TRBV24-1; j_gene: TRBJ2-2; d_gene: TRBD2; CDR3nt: TGTGCCACCAGTGACCGGACTAGCGGGAGTTTCGGGGAGCTGTTTTTT; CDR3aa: CATSDRTSGSFGELFF
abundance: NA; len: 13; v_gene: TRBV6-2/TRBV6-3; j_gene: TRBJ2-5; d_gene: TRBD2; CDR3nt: TGTGCCAGCGGGCGAGCGGGGGCCGGGACCCGGTACTTC; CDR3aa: CASGRAGAGTRYF
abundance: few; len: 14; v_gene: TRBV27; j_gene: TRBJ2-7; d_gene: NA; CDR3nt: TGTGCCAGCAGTTTAAGGTTAGGGATCGGAGAGCAGTACTTC; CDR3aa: CASSLRLGIGEQYF
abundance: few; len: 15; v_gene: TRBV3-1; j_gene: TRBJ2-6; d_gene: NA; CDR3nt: TGTGCCAGCAGCCAAGATTTCCCCGGGGCCAACGTCCTGACTTTC; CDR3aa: CASSQDFPGANVLTF
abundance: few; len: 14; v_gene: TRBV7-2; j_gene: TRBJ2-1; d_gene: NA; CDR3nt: TGTGCCAGCAAAGTCCCGAGCTCCTACAATGAGCAGTTCTTC; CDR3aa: CASKVPSSYNEQFF
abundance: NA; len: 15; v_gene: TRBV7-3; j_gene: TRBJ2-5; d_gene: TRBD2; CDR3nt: TGTGCCGGCAGCTTCTTTAGCGGGGTCCAAGAGACCCAGTACTTC; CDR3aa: CAGSFFSGVQETQYF
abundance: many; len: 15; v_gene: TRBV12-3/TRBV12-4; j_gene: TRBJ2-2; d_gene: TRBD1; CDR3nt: TGTGCCAGCAGTGTCGGGACAGGGGCATCCGGGGAGCTGTTTTTT; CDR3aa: CASSVGTGASGELFF
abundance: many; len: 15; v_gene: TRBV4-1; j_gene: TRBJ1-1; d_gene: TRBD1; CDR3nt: TGCGCCAGCAGCCAGTGGGACAGGAGTAACACTGAAGCTTTCTTT; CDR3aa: CASSQWDRSNTEAFF
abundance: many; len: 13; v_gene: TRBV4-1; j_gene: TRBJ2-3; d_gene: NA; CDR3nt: TGCGCCAGCAGCCAAGATCGGTTAGATACGCAGTATTTT; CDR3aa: CASSQDRLDTQYF
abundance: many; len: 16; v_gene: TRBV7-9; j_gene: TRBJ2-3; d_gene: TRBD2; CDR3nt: TGTGCCAGCAGCCCGTCGGTAGCGGGAGAGGTAGATACGCAGTATTTT; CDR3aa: CASSPSVAGEVDTQYF
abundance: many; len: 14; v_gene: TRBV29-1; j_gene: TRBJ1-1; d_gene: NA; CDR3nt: TGCAGCTCTTGGGGGGAGGGAGGGTCTACTGAAGCTTTCTTT; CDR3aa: CSSWGEGGSTEAFF
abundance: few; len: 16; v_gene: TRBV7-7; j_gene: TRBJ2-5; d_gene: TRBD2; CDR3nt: TGTGCTAGCAGCCCGGGACTAGCGGGAGGTGGAGAGACCCAGTACTTC; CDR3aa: CASSPGLAGGGETQYF
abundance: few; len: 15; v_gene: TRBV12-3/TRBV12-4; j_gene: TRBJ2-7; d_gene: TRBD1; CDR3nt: TGTGCCAGCAGTAGAGGACAGGGGGCTTCCTACGAGCAGTACTTC; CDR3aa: CASSRGQGASYEQYF
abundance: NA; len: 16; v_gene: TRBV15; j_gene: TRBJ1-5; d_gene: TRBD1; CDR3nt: TGTGCCACCAGCAGAGAAGGAGGGGACAGGGTACAGCCCCAGCATTTT; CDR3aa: CATSREGGDRVQPQHF
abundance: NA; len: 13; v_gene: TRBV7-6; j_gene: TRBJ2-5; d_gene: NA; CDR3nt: TGTGCCAGCAGCCCCGAGCTTTGGGAGACCCAGTACTTC; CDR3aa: CASSPELWETQYF
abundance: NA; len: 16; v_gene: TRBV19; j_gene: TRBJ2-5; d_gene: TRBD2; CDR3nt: TGTGCCAGTAGTATAGGCGGACTAGCGGGAGGAGAGACCCAGTACTTC; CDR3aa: CASSIGGLAGGETQYF
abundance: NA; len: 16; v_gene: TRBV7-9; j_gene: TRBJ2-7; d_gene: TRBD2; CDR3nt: TGTGCCAGCAGCTTAACGAGCGGGGTGAGCTCCTACGAGCAGTACTTC; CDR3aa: CASSLTSGVSSYEQYF
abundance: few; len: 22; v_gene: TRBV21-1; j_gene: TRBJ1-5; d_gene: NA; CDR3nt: TGTGCCAGCAGCAAAGGAGAAATACAGGGAAGGGGGAGTATGTTAAGCAATCAGCCCCAGCATTTT; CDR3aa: CASSKGEIQGRGSMLSNQPQHF
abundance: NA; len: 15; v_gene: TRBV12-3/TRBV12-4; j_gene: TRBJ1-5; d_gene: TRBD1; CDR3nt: TGTGCCAGCAGTTTGCCCCGGGACAGTGGTCAGCCCCAGCATTTT; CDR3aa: CASSLPRDSGQPQHF
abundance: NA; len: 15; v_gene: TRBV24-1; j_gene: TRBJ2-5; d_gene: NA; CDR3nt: TGTGCCACCAGTGATTTGACCCAGTCCCAAGAGACCCAGTACTTC; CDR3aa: CATSDLTQSQETQYF
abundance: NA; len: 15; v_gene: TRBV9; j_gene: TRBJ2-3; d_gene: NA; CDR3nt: TGTGCCAGCAGCCCCCCGGGGATTAGCACAGATACGCAGTATTTT; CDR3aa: CASSPPGISTDTQYF
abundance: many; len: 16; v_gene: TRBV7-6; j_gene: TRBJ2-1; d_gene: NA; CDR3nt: TGTGCCAGCAGCGACACCCTAGGGTCCTCCTACAATGAGCAGTTCTTC; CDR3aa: CASSDTLGSSYNEQFF
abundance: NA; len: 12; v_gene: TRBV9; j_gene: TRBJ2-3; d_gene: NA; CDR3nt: TGTGCCAGCAGCGTAGCTGAAGATACGCAGTATTTT; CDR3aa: CASSVAEDTQYF
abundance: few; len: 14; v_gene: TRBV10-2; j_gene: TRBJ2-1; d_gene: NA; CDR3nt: TGCGCCAGCAATTTAGGGATTCCCTACAATGAGCAGTTCTTC; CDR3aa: CASNLGIPYNEQFF
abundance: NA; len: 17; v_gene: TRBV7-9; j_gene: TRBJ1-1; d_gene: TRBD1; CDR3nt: TGTGCCAGCAGCGCGGACAGGGCTATACGATTGAACACTGAAGCTTTCTTT; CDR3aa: CASSADRAIRLNTEAFF
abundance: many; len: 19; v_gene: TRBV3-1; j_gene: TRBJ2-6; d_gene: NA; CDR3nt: TGTGCCAGCAGCCAAGATGGGGCAGGGCACCCCTCTGGGGCCAACGTCCTGACTTTC; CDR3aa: CASSQDGAGHPSGANVLTF
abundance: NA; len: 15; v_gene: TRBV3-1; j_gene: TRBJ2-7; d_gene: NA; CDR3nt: TGTGCCAGCAGCTCGGGCGCCCGACGGGCCTACGAGCAGTACTTC; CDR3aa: CASSSGARRAYEQYF
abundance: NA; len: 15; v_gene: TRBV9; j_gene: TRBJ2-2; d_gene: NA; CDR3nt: TGTGCCAGCAGCACAACTATAGTGGCTACCGGGGAGCTGTTTTTT; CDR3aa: CASSTTIVATGELFF